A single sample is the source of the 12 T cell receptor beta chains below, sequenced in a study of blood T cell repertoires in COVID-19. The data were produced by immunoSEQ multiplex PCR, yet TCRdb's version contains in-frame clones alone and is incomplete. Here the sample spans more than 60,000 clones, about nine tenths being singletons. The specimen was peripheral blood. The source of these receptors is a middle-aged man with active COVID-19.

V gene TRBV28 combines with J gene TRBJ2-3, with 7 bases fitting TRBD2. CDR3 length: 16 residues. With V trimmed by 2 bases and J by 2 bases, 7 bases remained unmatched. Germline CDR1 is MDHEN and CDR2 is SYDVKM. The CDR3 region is CASSLIGGGTTDTQYF. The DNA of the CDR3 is TGTGCCAGCAGTTTAATTGGGGGGGGGACCACAGATACGCAGTATTTT.

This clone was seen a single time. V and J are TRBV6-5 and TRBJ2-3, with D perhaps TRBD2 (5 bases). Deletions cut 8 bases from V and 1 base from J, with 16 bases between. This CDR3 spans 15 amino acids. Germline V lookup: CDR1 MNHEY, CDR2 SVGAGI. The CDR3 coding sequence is TGTGCCAGCCGAGGGATGGCGGGTGGCACAGATACGCAGTATTTT. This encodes CASRGMAGGTDTQYF.

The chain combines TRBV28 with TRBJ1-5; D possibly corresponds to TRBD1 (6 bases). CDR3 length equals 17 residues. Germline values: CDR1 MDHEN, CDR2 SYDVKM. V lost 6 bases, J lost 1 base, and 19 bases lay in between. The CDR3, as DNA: TGTGCCAGCAGCCTACAGGGTGAGTTCTGGAGCAATCAGCCCCAGCATTTT. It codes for CASSLQGEFWSNQPQHF.

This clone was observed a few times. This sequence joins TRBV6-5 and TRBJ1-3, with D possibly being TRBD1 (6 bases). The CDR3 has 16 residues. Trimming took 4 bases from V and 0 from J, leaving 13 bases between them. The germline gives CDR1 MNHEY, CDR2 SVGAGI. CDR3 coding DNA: TGTGCCAGCAGTTCACCGGACAGAACCTCTGGAAACACCATATATTTT. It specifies CASSSPDRTSGNTIYF.

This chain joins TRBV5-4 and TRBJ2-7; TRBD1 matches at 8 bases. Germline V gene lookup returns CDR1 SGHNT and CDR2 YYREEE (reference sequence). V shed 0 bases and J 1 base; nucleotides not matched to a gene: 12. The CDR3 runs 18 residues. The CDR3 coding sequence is TGTGCCAGCAGCTTGGCCGACAGGGGACCCACAACTTCCTACGAGCAGTACTTC. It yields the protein CASSLADRGPTTSYEQYF. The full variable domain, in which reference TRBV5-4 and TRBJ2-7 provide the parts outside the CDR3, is ETGVTQSPTHLIKTRGQQVTLRCSSQSGHNTVSWYQQALGQGPQFIFQYYREEENGRGNFPPRFSGLQFPNYSSELNVNALELDDSALYLCASSLADRGPTTSYEQYFGPGTRLTVT.

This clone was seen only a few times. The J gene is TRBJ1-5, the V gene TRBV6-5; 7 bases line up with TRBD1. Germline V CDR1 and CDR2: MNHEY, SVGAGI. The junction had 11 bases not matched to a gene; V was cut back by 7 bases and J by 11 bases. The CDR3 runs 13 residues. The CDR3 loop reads CASKQGPSFSQHF. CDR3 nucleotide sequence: TGTGCCAGCAAACAGGGGCCATCCTTCTCCCAGCATTTT.

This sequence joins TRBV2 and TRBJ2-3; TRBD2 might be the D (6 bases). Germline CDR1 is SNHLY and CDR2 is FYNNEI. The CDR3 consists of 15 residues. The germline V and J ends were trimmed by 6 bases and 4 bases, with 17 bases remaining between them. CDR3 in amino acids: CASSGDRTIADTQYF. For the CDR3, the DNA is TGTGCCAGCAGCGGGGACCGGACTATTGCAGATACGCAGTATTTT.

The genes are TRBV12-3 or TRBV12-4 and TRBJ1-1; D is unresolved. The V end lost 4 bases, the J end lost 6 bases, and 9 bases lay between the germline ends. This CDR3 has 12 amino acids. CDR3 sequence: CASSSGTAEAFF. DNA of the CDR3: TGTGCCAGCAGTTCGGGAACCGCTGAAGCTTTCTTT.

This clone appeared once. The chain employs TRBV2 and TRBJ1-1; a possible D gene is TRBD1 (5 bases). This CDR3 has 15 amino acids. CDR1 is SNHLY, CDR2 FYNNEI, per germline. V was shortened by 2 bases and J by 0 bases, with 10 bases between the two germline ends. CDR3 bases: TGTGCCAGCAGTGAATGGCGGGGGATGAACACTGAAGCTTTCTTT. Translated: CASSEWRGMNTEAFF.

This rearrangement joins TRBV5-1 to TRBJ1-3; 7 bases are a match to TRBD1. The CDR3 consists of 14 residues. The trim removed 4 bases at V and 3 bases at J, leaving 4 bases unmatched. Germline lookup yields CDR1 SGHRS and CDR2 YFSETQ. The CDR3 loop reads CASSQGVGGNTIYF. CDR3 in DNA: TGCGCCAGCAGCCAGGGGGTCGGTGGAAACACCATATATTTT.

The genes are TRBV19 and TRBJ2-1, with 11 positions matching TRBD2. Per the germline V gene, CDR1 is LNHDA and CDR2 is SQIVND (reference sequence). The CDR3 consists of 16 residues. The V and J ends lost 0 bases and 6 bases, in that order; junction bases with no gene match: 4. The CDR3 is CASSIDLAGGRNEQFF. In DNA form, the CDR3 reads TGTGCCAGTAGTATAGATCTAGCGGGGGGCCGCAATGAGCAGTTCTTC.

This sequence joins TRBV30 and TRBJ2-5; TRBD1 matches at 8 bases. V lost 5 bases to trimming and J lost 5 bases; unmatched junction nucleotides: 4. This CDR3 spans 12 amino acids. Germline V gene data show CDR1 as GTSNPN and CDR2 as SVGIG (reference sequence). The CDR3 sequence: CAWAQGGETQYF. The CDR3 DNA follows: TGTGCCTGGGCACAGGGGGGCGAGACCCAGTACTTC. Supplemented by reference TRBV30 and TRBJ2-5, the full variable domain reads SQTIHQWPATLVQPVGSPLSLECTVEGTSNPNLYWYRQAAGRGLQLLFYSVGIGQISSEVPQNLSASRPQDRQFILSSKKLLLSDSGFYLCAWAQGGETQYFGPGTRLLVL.